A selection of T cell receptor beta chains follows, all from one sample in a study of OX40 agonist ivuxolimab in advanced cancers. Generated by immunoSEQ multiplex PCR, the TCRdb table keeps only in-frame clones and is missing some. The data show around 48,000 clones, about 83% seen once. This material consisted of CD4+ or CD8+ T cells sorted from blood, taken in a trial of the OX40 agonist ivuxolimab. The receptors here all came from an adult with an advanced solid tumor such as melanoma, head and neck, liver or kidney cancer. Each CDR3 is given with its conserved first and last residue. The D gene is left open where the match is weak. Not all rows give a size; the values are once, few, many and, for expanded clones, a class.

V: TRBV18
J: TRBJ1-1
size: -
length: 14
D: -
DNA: TGTGCCAGCTCACCTTCCAGGGTCAGAACTGAAGCTTTCTTT
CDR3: CASSPSRVRTEAFF

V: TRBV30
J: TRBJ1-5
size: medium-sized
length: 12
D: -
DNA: TGTGCCTGGGGCAGGAGCAATCAGCCCCAGCATTTT
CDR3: CAWGRSNQPQHF

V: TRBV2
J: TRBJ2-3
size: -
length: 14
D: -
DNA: TGTGCCAGCAGTTGGTCCGGGACTCCAGATACGCAGTATTTT
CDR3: CASSWSGTPDTQYF

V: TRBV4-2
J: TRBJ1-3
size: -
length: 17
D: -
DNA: TGTGCCAGCAGCCAAGGGGTGTTACAGTTCTCTGGAAACACCATATATTTT
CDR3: CASSQGVLQFSGNTIYF

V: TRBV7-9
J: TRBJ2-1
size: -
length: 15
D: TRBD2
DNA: TGTGCCAGCAGCCCCGCTAGCGGGGGATACAATGAGCAGTTCTTC
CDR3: CASSPASGGYNEQFF

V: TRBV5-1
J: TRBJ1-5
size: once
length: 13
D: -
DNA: TGCGCCAGCAGCTTGACCTGGGATCAGCCCCAGCATTTT
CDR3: CASSLTWDQPQHF

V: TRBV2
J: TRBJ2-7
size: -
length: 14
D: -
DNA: TGTGCCAGCAGTGAAGTCTCGGGGTCGGGCGAGCAGTACTTC
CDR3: CASSEVSGSGEQYF

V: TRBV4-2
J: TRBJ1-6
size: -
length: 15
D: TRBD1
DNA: TGTGCCAGCAGCGGGAACAGGGGGCAGAATTCACCCCTCCACTTT
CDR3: CASSGNRGQNSPLHF

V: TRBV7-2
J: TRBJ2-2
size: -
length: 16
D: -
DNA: TGTGCCAGCAGCCCTCCAGGATCTACGGCTACCGGGGAGCTGTTTTTT
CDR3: CASSPPGSTATGELFF

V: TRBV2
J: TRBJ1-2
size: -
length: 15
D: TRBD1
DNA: TGTGCCAGCAGTGAAGAGGGACAGGGCGTCCAAGGCTACACCTTC
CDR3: CASSEEGQGVQGYTF

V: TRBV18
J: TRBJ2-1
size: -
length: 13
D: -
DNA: TGTGCCAGCTCACCCCCCAACTACAATGAGCAGTTCTTC
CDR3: CASSPPNYNEQFF

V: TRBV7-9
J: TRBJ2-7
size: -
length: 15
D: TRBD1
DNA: TGTGCCAGCAGCTTGCATGGGACAGGGGCCTACGAGCAGTACTTC
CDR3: CASSLHGTGAYEQYF

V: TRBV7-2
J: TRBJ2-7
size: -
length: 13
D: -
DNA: TGTGCCAGCAGCCCGCGGGCAGCTTACGAGCAGTACTTC
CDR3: CASSPRAAYEQYF

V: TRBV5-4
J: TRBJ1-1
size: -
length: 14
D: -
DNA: TGTGCCAGCAGCTTGGACAGGGCGGTCACTGAAGCTTTCTTT
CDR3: CASSLDRAVTEAFF

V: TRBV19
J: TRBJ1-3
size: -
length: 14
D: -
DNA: TGTGCCAGTACGGGCAGCTCCTCTGGAAACACCATATATTTT
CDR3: CASTGSSSGNTIYF

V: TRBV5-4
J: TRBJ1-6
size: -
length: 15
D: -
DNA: TGTGCCAGCAGCTTGGTCAGCTCCTATAATTCACCCCTCCACTTT
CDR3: CASSLVSSYNSPLHF

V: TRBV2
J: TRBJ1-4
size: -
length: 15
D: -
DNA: TGTGCCAGCGATTTGAACAGGGCAACTAATGAAAAACTGTTTTTT
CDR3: CASDLNRATNEKLFF

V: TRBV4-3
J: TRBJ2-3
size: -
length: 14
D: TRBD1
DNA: TGCGCCAGCAGCCCCGGGACAGGGCCAGATACGCAGTATTTT
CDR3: CASSPGTGPDTQYF

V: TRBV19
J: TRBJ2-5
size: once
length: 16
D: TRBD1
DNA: TGTGCCAGTAGTATAGAGTCACAGGGGGCTCGAGAGACCCAGTACTTC
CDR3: CASSIESQGARETQYF

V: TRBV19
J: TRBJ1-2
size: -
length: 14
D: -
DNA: TGTGCCAGTAGTTCCCTGGACGGATTCTATGGCTACACCTTC
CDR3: CASSSLDGFYGYTF

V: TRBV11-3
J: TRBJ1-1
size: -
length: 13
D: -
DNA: TGTGCCAGCAGCGTGTACGCGGACACTGAAGCTTTCTTT
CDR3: CASSVYADTEAFF

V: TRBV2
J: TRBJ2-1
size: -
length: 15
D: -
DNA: TGTGCCAGCAGTGAAGCGCTTCGGACTAACAATGAGCAGTTCTTC
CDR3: CASSEALRTNNEQFF

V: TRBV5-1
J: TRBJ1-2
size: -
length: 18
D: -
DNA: TGCGCCAGCAGCCTGGAAGATGATCCCAGCCCTCCTAGATATGGCTACACCTTC
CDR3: CASSLEDDPSPPRYGYTF

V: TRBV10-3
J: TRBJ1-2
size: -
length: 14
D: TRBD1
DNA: TGTGCCATCAGGGGGGACGTGGGGGACAGCGGCTACACCTTC
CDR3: CAIRGDVGDSGYTF

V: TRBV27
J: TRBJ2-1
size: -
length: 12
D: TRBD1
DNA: TGTGCCAGCAGTTTACCGGGACAGACGGAGCTCTTC
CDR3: CASSLPGQTELF

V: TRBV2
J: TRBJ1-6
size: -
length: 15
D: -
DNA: TGTGCCAGCAATCCGGGGCACGGAAATAATTCACCCCTCCACTTT
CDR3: CASNPGHGNNSPLHF

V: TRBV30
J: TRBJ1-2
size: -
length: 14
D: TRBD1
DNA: TGTGCCTGGAGTTTGGACAGGGGGCCAAATGGCTACACCTTC
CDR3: CAWSLDRGPNGYTF

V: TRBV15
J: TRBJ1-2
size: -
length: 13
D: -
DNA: TGTGCCACCCGCAGTGACTTTAACTATGGCTACACCTTC
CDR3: CATRSDFNYGYTF

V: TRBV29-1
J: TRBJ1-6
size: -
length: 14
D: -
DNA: TGCAGCGTGGGGGGTCTCTCCTATAATTCACCCCTCCACTTT
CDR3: CSVGGLSYNSPLHF

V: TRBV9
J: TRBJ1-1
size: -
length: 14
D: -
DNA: TGTGCCAGCAGCCCCCCCTTTGAGAACACTGAAGCTTTCTTT
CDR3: CASSPPFENTEAFF

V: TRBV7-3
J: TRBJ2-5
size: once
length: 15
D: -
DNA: TGTGCCAGCAGCTTACTACCGGGACTCCCTGAGACCCAGTACTTC
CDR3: CASSLLPGLPETQYF

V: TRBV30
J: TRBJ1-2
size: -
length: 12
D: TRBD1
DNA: TGTGCCATTTCGACAGGGGGTTATGGCTACACCTTC
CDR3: CAISTGGYGYTF

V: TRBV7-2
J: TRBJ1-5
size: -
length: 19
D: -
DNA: TGTGCCAGCAGCTTAGGAGGCAGGACAAGAATTAGTAGCAATCAGCCCCAGCATTTT
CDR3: CASSLGGRTRISSNQPQHF

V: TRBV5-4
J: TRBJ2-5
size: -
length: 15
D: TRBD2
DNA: TGTGCCAGCAGCTCGGACGGGACTAGAGAAGAGACCCAGTACTTC
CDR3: CASSSDGTREETQYF

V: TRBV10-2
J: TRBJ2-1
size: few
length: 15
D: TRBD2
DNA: TGCGCCAGCAGTGAAACACCGGGACTAGGAGGACAGCAGTTCTTC
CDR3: CASSETPGLGGQQFF

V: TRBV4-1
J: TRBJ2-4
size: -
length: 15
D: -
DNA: TGCGCCAGCAGCCAATTGGAGGGGCGCCGAACGATTCAGTACTTC
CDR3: CASSQLEGRRTIQYF

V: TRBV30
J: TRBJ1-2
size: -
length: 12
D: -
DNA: TGTGCCTGGACCGGGGGGGACTATGGCTACACCTTC
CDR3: CAWTGGDYGYTF

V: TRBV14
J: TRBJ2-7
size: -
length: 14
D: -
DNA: TGTGCCAGCAGTCCAGGGATCTTGGGCTACGAGCAGTACTTC
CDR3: CASSPGILGYEQYF

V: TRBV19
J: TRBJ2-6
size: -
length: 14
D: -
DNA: TGTGCCAGTACGCAAGTCTCTGGGGCCAACGTCCTGACTTTC
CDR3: CASTQVSGANVLTF

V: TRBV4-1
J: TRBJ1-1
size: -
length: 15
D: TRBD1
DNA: TGCGCCAGCAGCCAAGATCTCGGGACAGGGGGTAGAGCTTTCTTT
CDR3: CASSQDLGTGGRAFF

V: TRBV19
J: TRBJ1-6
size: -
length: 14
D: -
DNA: TGTGCCAGTAGTCATCCCGGGGGGGATTCACCCCTCCACTTT
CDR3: CASSHPGGDSPLHF